This T cell receptor beta chain was obtained from a study of blood T cell repertoires in COVID-19. The J segment lost 5 bases and the V segment lost 1 base, leaving 6 bases of the junction unmatched. This CDR3 comprises 14 residues. Germline V gene sequence: CDR1 SGHRS, CDR2 YFSETQ. Repertoires were generated with immunoSEQ multiplex PCR, while TCRdb's copy carries only in-frame clones and drops some. Of 160,000 or so clones in the sample, roughly 90% are singletons; the top ten hold 6.5% to 8.5%. Sample: PBMCs or T cells enriched from blood (not recorded which). The rearrangement uses TRBV5-1 and TRBJ2-7, with 7 bases aligning to TRBD1. The source is a woman aged 45-65 years who had recovered from COVID-19. DNA of the CDR3: TGCGCCAGCAGCTTGAGACAGGGACAACACGAGCAGTACTTC. Protein: CASSLRQGQHEQYF.